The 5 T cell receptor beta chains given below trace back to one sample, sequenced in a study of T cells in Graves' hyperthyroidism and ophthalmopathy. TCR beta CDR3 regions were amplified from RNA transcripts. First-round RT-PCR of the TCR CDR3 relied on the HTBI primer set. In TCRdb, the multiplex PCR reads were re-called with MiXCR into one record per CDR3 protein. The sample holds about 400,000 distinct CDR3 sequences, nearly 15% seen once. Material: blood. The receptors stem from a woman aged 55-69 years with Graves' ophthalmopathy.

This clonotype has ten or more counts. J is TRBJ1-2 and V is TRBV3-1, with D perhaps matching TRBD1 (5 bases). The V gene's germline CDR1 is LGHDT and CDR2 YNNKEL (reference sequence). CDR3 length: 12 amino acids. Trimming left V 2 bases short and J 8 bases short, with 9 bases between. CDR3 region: CASSQSQGGYTF. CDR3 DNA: TGTGCCAGCAGCCAATCCCAGGGAGGCTACACCTTC.

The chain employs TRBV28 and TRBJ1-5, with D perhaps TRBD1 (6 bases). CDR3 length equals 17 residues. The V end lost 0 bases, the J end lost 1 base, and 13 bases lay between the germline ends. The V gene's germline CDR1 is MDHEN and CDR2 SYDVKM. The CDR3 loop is CASSLWGAGGSNQPQHF. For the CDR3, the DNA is TGTGCCAGCAGTTTATGGGGGGCTGGAGGAAGCAATCAGCCCCAGCATTTT.

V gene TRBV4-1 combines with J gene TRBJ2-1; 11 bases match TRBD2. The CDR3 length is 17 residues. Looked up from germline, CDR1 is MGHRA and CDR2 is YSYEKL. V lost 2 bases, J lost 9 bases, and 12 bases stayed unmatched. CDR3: CASSQFGTSGVQGEQFF. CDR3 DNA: TGCGCCAGCAGCCAATTCGGGACTAGCGGAGTACAAGGTGAGCAGTTCTTC.

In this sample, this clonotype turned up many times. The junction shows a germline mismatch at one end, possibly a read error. DNA of the CDR3: TGTGCCAGCAGCCTAGCGGTCGGGCTACAGCCCCAGCATTTT. Translating it yields CASSLAVGLQPQHF. The genes are TRBV7-8 and TRBJ1-5, with unresolved D. Per the germline V gene, CDR1 is SGHVS and CDR2 is FQNEAQ. The CDR3 consists of 14 residues.

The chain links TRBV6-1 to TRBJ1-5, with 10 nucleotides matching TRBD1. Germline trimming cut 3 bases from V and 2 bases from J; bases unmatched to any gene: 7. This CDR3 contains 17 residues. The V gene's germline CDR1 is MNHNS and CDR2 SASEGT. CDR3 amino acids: CASSENSGTGGNQPQHF. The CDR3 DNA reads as TGTGCCAGCAGTGAGAATTCCGGGACAGGGGGCAATCAGCCCCAGCATTTT.